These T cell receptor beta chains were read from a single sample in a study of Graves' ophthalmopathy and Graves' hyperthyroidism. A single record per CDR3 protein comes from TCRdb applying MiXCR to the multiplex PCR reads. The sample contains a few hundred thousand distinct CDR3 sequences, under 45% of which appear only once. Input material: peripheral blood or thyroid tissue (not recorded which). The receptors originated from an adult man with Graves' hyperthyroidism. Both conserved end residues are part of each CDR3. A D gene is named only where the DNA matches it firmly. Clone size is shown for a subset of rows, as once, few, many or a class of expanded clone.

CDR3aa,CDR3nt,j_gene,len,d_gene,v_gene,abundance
CASSDERDQETQYF,TGTGCCAGCAGCGACGAGAGGGACCAAGAGACCCAGTACTTC,TRBJ2-5,14,.,TRBV7-2,.
CASSDRMNTETFF,TGCGCCAGCAGTGACAGGATGAACACTGAAACTTTCTTT,TRBJ1-1,13,.,TRBV10-2,.
CASSPATGVEGYTF,TGCGCCAGCAGCCCAGCGACAGGGGTGGAAGGCTACACCTTC,TRBJ1-2,14,TRBD1,TRBV5-1,.
CSVERDFGYGYTF,TGCAGCGTTGAAAGGGACTTCGGCTATGGCTACACCTTC,TRBJ1-2,13,.,TRBV29-1,.
CASSLVGLAEYQETQYF,TGCGCCAGCAGCTTGGTTGGTCTAGCTGAATACCAAGAGACCCAGTACTTC,TRBJ2-5,17,.,TRBV5-1,few
CASSLSGPRQETQYF,TGCGCCAGCAGCTTGAGTGGGCCCCGACAAGAGACCCAGTACTTC,TRBJ2-5,15,.,TRBV7-9,.
CSGRTSGGFTDTQYF,TGCAGCGGGAGGACTAGCGGGGGCTTCACAGATACGCAGTATTTT,TRBJ2-3,15,TRBD2,TRBV29-1,many
CASSHRQGRTEAFF,TGTGCCAGCAGCCATCGACAGGGTCGGACTGAAGCTTTCTTT,TRBJ1-1,14,TRBD1,TRBV3-1,many
CSALDSSNQPQHF,TGCAGTGCCTTGGACAGCAGCAATCAGCCCCAGCATTTT,TRBJ1-5,13,.,TRBV20-1,.
CSVGSGTATNEKLFF,TGCAGCGTTGGGAGCGGGACGGCAACTAATGAAAAACTGTTTTTT,TRBJ1-4,15,.,TRBV29-1,many
CASTGSSEAFF,TGTGCCAGCACGGGGAGTTCTGAAGCTTTCTTT,TRBJ1-1,11,.,TRBV6-6,few
CASSEGGDETQYF,TGTGCCAGCAGTGAAGGAGGGGATGAGACCCAGTACTTC,TRBJ2-5,13,.,TRBV10-3,.
CASRIGVGREAFF,TGTGCCAGCAGAATAGGGGTTGGGCGTGAAGCTTTCTTT,TRBJ1-1,13,.,TRBV5-6,few
CAWNKASGNTIYF,TGTGCCTGGAATAAGGCCTCTGGAAACACCATATATTTT,TRBJ1-3,13,.,TRBV30,.
CSVASPEQFF,TGCAGCGTTGCGTCTCCTGAGCAGTTCTTC,TRBJ2-1,10,.,TRBV29-1,.
CAISWDTEAFF,TGTGCCATCAGTTGGGACACTGAAGCTTTCTTT,TRBJ1-1,11,.,TRBV10-3,.
CASSPEQARHTEAFF,TGTGCCAGCTCACCAGAGCAGGCGAGACACACTGAAGCTTTCTTT,TRBJ1-1,15,.,TRBV10-3,.
CSLAGQGHEQYF,TGCAGTTTAGCGGGACAGGGTCACGAGCAGTACTTC,TRBJ2-7,12,.,TRBV29-1,once
CASSARPRDTQYF,TGTGCCAGCAGCGCCCGACCTAGGGATACGCAGTATTTT,TRBJ2-3,13,.,TRBV9,.
CAWRQGNTIYF,TGTGCCTGGAGGCAGGGGAACACCATATATTTT,TRBJ1-3,11,.,TRBV30,.
CASRRTDSNRREQYF,TGTGCCAGCAGGCGGACAGACTCTAATAGAAGGGAGCAGTACTTC,TRBJ2-7,15,.,TRBV6-5,.
CASSTEWSNQPQHF,TGTGCCAGCAGTACCGAGTGGAGCAATCAGCCCCAGCATTTT,TRBJ1-5,14,.,TRBV25-1,.
CASTRGFMNTEAFF,TGTGCCAGTACCCGCGGGTTCATGAACACTGAAGCTTTCTTT,TRBJ1-1,14,.,TRBV2,many
CATSDHDRGGNQPQHF,TGTGCCACCAGTGATCACGACAGGGGCGGCAATCAGCCCCAGCATTTT,TRBJ1-5,16,TRBD1,TRBV24-1,.
CATSRDRDQPQHF,TGTGCCACCAGCAGGGACAGGGACCAGCCCCAGCATTTT,TRBJ1-5,13,TRBD1,TRBV15,many
CATAARGGLNTEAFF,TGTGCCACCGCAGCGCGTGGGGGACTCAACACTGAAGCTTTCTTT,TRBJ1-1,15,.,TRBV24-1,many
CASSLEIWSPNTEAFF,TGTGCCAGCAGTTTAGAGATCTGGTCCCCGAACACTGAAGCTTTCTTT,TRBJ1-1,16,.,TRBV12-3/TRBV12-4,.
CSVDRGSMNTEAFF,TGCAGCGTGGACAGGGGTTCCATGAACACTGAAGCTTTCTTT,TRBJ1-1,14,TRBD1,TRBV29-1,few
CASSQPGQGGYEQYF,TGCGCCAGCAGCCAACCGGGACAGGGTGGGTACGAGCAGTACTTC,TRBJ2-7,15,TRBD1,TRBV4-1,.
CSVEGGSRNEKLFF,TGCAGCGTTGAAGGGGGCAGTAGAAATGAAAAACTGTTTTTT,TRBJ1-4,14,.,TRBV29-1,many
CASDRTGGNYGYTF,TGTGCCAGTGACCGGACAGGGGGAAACTATGGCTACACCTTC,TRBJ1-2,14,TRBD1,TRBV19,many
CASSAQGDEETQYF,TGTGCCAGCAGCGCTCAGGGAGACGAAGAGACCCAGTACTTC,TRBJ2-5,14,.,TRBV11-2,.
CACHVTGVGETQYF,TGTGCCTGCCACGTGACAGGAGTGGGAGAGACCCAGTACTTC,TRBJ2-5,14,.,TRBV30,.
CSVEESSAFF,TGCAGCGTTGAAGAATCTTCAGCTTTCTTT,TRBJ1-1,10,.,TRBV29-1,.
CATSIGLGNQPQHF,TGTGCCACCAGCATCGGACTGGGAAATCAGCCCCAGCATTTT,TRBJ1-5,14,.,TRBV15,many
CASSQSSVSYEQYF,TGTGCCAGCAGCCAATCATCTGTCTCCTACGAGCAGTACTTC,TRBJ2-7,14,.,TRBV4-2,many
CATSRDRGEETQYF,TGTGCCACCAGCAGAGATCGCGGAGAGGAGACCCAGTACTTC,TRBJ2-5,14,.,TRBV15,many
CASSYASSGELFF,TGTGCCAGCAGTTACGCATCTAGCGGGGAGCTGTTTTTT,TRBJ2-2,13,.,TRBV6-5,.
CATSDRRGTDTQYF,TGTGCCACCAGTGACCGCAGGGGCACAGATACGCAGTACTTC,TRBJ2-7,14,.,TRBV7-2,.
CAWTTGGGYGYTF,TGTGCCTGGACCACAGGGGGCGGCTATGGCTACACCTTC,TRBJ1-2,13,TRBD1,TRBV30,.
CATSTGRNSNQPQHF,TGTGCCACCAGTACGGGACGTAATAGCAATCAGCCCCAGCATTTT,TRBJ1-5,15,.,TRBV24-1,many
CASSQDRDLSYGYTF,TGTGCCAGCAGCCAAGATCGGGACCTATCCTATGGCTACACCTTC,TRBJ1-2,15,.,TRBV4-2,many
CASSMIGNQPQHF,TGTGCCAGTAGTATGATCGGCAATCAGCCCCAGCATTTT,TRBJ1-5,13,.,TRBV19,.
CASSLDRTNGYTF,TGTGCCAGCAGCTTAGACAGAACCAATGGCTACACCTTC,TRBJ1-2,13,.,TRBV7-9,few
CASSQDGTSAYEQYF,TGTGCCAGCAGCCAAGATGGAACTAGCGCCTACGAGCAGTACTTC,TRBJ2-7,15,TRBD2,TRBV3-1,.
CATNRVQNTEAFF,TGTGCCACTAATCGGGTCCAAAACACTGAAGCTTTCTTT,TRBJ1-1,13,.,TRBV2,many
CASSTKRVIGEQYF,TGTGCCAGCAGCACAAAGCGGGTAATTGGGGAGCAGTACTTC,TRBJ2-7,14,.,TRBV7-2,many
CASSQALTTMNTEAFF,TGTGCCAGCAGCCAAGCCCTGACCACGATGAACACTGAAGCTTTCTTT,TRBJ1-1,16,.,TRBV4-2,many
CASSIGRGSNQPQHF,TGTGCCAGTAGTATAGGAAGGGGTAGCAATCAGCCCCAGCATTTT,TRBJ1-5,15,.,TRBV19,many
CATSRDRGAGLDTQYF,TGTGCCACCAGCAGAGATCGAGGGGCAGGCTTAGATACGCAGTATTTT,TRBJ2-3,16,.,TRBV15,few
CASRGGGRRGELFF,TGTGCCAGCAGGGGTGGGGGAAGGCGCGGGGAGCTGTTTTTT,TRBJ2-2,14,.,TRBV7-8,.
CSASLDGGSTDTQYF,TGCAGTGCTAGCCTTGATGGCGGCAGCACAGATACGCAGTATTTT,TRBJ2-3,15,.,TRBV20-1,.
CASSYSIGRLNTEAFF,TGTGCCAGCAGTTACTCGATCGGACGGTTGAACACTGAAGCTTTCTTT,TRBJ1-1,16,.,TRBV6-5,few
CSARQGYTDTQYF,TGCAGTGCTAGACAGGGATACACAGATACGCAGTACTTC,TRBJ2-5,13,.,TRBV20-1,.